Sequencing of this T cell receptor (beta chain) was carried out in a study of blood T cell repertoires in COVID-19. This table comes from immunoSEQ multiplex PCR, and its TCRdb copy is limited to in-frame clones, with some not included. Of a few hundred thousand clones in the sample, approximately 90% are singletons; the top ten hold approximately 1.1%. V dropped 8 bases and J dropped 8 bases, with 10 bases sitting between them. CDR3 length: 12 residues. The germline V gene has CDR1 MNHEY and CDR2 SMNVEV (reference sequence). Which cohort a participant joined came from the clinical history participants gave. This clone appeared once.

Specimen: PBMCs or T cells enriched from blood (not recorded which). The TCR was taken from a man aged 30 to 45 who had recovered from COVID-19. The chain has TRBV27 and TRBJ1-6; TRBD1 is a possible D gene (5 bases). The CDR3: CASGDRDSPLHF. The CDR3 nucleotides are TGTGCCAGCGGCGACAGAGATTCACCCCTCCACTTT.